The 5 T cell receptor beta chains below were found in one sample sequenced in a study of early T cells in non-severe SARS-CoV-2 infection. From the 5' RACE reads, TCRdb called clonotypes with MiXCR, one entry per CDR3 protein. The sample shows 45,000 to 60,000 distinct CDR3 sequences, less than 9.5% of them seen only once. The specimen was whole blood. Receptors originate from an adult who was a healthcare worker with PCR-confirmed SARS-CoV-2 infection or an uninfected control (not recorded which).

This clonotype was recorded a few times. The chain joins TRBV12-3 or TRBV12-4 to TRBJ1-1, with 7 bases that match TRBD1. This CDR3 spans 15 amino acids. With 5 bases clipped from V and 5 bases from J, the junction kept 11 bases outside the gene matches. CDR3 DNA: TGTGCCAGCAGTCCGCCGACAGGGCTGGGGACTGAAGCTTTCTTT. This gives the protein CASSPPTGLGTEAFF.

This clonotype has a count of ten or more. The J gene is TRBJ2-7, the V gene TRBV27; TRBD1 is a possible D gene (6 bases). The V end was cut by 6 bases, the J end by 3 bases, with 18 bases between. CDR3 size: 15 residues. The germline V gene encodes CDR1 MNHEY and CDR2 SMNVEV (reference sequence). The CDR3 bases are TGTGCCAGCAGACCAGGGGATCATACGTACTACGAGCAGTACTTC. Protein: CASRPGDHTYYEQYF.

The rearrangement links TRBV5-1 to TRBJ2-7, with D possibly TRBD1 on 6 matching bases. Germline V gene data show CDR1 as SGHRS and CDR2 as YFSETQ. The CDR3 spans 16 residues. Trimming left V 4 bases short and J 0 bases short, with 17 bases between. The CDR3 nucleotides read TGCGCCAGCAGCCCGGGCGGCGGACAGCTCTCCTACGAGCAGTACTTC. Translating gives CASSPGGGQLSYEQYF.

In its sample, this clonotype was seen many times. The chain is built from TRBV28 and TRBJ2-7; TRBD2 aligns across 11 bases. CDR3 size: 15 residues. J gave up 1 base and V 5 bases, and 4 bases lay outside the gene matches. Germline loops: CDR1 MDHEN, CDR2 SYDVKM. The CDR3 loop is CASSPLAGASYEQYF. In DNA, the CDR3 is TGTGCCAGCAGTCCACTAGCGGGGGCATCCTACGAGCAGTACTTC.

This clonotype was observed a few times. The chain carries TRBV28 and TRBJ2-6; D is possibly TRBD1 (5 bases). Germline CDR1 MDHEN, CDR2 SYDVKM. Trimming shortened V by 5 bases and J by 1 base, and 9 bases separated the two germline ends. This CDR3 is 15 amino acids long. DNA of the CDR3: TGTGCCAGCAGTCCCCAGGGTTCTGGGGCCAACGTCCTGACTTTC. It codes for CASSPQGSGANVLTF.